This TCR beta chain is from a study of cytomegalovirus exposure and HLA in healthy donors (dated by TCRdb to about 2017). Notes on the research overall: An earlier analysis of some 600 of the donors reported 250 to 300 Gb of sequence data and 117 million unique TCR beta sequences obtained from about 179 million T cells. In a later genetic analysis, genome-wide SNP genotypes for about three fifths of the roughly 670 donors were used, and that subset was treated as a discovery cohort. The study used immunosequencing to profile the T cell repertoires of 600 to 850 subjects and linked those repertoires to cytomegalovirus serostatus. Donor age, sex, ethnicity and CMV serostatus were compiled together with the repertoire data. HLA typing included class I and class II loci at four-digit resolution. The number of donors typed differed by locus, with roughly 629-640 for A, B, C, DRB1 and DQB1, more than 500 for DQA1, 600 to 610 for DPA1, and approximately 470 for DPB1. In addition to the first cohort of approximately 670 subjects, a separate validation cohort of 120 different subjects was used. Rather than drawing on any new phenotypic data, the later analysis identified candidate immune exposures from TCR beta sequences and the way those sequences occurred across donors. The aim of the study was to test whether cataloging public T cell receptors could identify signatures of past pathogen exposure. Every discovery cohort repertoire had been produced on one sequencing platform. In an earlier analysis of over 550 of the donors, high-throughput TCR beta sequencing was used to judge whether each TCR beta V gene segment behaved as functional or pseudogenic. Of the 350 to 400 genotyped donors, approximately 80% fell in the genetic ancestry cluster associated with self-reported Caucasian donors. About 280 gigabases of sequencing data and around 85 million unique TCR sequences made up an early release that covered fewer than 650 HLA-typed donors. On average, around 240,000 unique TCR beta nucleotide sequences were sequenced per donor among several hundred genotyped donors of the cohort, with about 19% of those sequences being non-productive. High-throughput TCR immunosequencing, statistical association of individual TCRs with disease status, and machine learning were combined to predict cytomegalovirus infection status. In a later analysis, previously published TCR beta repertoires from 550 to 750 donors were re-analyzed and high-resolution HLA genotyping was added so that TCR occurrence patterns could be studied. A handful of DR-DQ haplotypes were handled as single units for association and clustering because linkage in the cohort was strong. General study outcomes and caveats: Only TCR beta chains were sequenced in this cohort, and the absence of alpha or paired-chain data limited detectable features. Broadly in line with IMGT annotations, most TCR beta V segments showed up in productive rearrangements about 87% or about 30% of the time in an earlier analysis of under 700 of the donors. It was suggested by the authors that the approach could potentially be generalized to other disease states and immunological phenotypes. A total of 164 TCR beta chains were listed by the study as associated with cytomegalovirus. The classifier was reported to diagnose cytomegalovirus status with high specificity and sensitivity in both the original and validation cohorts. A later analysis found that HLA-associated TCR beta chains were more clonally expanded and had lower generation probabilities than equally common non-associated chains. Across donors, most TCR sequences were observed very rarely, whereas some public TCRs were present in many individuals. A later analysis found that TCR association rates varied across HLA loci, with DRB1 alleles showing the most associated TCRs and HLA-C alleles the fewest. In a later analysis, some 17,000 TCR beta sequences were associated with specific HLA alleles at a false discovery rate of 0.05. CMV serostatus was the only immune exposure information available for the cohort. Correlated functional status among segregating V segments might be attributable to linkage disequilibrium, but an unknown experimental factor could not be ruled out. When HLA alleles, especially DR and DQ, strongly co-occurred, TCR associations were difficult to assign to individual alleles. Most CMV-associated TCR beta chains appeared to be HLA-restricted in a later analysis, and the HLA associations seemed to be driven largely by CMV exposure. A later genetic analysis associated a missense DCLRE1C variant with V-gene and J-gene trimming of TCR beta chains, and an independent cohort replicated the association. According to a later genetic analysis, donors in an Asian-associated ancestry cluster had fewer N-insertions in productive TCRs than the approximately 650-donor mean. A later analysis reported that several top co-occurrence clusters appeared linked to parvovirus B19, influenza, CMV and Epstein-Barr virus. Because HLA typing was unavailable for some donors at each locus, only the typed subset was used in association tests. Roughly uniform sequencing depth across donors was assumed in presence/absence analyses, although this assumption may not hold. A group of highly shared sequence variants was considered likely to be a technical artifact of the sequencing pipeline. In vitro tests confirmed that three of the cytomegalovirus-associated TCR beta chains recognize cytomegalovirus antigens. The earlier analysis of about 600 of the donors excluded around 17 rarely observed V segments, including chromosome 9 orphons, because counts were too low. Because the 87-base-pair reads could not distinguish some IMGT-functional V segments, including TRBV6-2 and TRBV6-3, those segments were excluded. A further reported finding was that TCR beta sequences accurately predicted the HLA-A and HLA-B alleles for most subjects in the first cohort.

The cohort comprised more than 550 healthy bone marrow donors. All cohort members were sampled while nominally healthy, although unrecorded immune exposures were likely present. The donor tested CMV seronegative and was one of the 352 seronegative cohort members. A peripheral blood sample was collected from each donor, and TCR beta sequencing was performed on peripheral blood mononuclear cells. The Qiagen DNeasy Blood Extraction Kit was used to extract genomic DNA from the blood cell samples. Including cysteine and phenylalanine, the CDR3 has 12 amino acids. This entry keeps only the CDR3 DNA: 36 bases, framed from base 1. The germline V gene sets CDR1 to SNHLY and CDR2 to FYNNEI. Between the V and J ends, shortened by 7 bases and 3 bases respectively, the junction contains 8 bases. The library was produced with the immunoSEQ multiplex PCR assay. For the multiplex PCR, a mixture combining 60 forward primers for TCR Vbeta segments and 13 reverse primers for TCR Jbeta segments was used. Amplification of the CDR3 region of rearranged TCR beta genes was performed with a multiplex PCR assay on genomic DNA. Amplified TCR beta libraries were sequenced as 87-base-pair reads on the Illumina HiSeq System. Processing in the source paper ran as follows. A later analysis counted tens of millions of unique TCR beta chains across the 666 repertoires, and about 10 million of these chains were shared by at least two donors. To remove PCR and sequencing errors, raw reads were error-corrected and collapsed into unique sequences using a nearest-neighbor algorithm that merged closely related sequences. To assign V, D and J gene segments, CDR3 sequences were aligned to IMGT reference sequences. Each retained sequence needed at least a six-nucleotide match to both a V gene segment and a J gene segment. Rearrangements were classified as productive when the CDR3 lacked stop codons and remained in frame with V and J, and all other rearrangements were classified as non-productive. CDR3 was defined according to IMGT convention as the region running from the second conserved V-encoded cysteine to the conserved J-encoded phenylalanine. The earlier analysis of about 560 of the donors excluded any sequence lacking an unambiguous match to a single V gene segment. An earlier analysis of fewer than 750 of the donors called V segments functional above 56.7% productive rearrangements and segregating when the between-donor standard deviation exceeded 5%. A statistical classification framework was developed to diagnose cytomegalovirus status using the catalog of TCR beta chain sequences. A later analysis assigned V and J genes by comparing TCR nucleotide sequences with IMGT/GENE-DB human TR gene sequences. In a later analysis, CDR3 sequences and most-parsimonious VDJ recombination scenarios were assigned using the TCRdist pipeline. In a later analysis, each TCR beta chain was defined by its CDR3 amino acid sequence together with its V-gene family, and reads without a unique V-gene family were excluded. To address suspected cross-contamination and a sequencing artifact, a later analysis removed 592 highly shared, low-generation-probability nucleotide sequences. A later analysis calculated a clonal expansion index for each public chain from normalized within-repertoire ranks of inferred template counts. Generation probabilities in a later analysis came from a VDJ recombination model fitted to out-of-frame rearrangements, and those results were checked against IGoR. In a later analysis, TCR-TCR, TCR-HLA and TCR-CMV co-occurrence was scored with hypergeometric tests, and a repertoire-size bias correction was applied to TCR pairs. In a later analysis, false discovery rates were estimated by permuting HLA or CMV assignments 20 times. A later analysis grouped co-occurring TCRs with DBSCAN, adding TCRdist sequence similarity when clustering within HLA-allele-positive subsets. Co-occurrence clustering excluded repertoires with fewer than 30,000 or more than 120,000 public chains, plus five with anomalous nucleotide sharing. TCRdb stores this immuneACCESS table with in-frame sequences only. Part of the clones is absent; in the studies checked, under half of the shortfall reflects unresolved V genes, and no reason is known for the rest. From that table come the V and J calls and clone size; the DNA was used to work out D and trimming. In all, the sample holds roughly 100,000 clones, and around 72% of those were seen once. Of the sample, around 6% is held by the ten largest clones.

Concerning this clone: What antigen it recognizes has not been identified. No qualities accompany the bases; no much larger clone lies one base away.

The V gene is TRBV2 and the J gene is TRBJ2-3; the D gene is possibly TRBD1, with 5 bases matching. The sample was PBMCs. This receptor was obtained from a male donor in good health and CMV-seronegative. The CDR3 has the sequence CASTRVTDTQYF. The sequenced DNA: TGTGCCAGCACCAGGGTTACAGATACGCAGTATTTT.